The 7 T cell receptor beta chains presented below share a single source sample, sequenced in a study of beta chain features in type 1 diabetes (dated by TCRdb to between 2017 and 2018). Library preparation used the immunoSEQ multiplex PCR assay. The entire isolated RNA was reverse transcribed using the High Capacity cDNA Reverse Transcription Kit, and thus expressed TCRB transcripts were sequenced. Entries here come from immuneACCESS through TCRdb and include only in-frame sequences with V and J called. Some clones fail to appear in such tables; in the studies checked, an unresolved V gene covers under half of the shortfall, and the cause of the remainder is unknown. The table for this sample lists 810,000 or so clones; about a sixth of them were counted only once. The ten most abundant clones make up 0.023% of the sample. Sequencing was carried out using naive CD4+ T cells from blood. The meaning of the sample's cell subset or site label: true naive CD4+ T cells. Source of these receptors: a woman aged 18-29 years in good health.

This clone appeared a few times. Other nucleotide sequences in the sample specify the same CDR3. The V call is TRBV5-1, the J call TRBJ1-1; D not certain. V was pared by 0 bases and J by 2 bases, with 5 bases between. This CDR3 comprises 13 residues. CDR1 is SGHRS, CDR2 YFSETQ, per germline. As DNA, the CDR3 is TGCGCCAGCAGCTTGGCTGGTAACACTGAAGCTTTCTTT. Its protein product is CASSLAGNTEAFF. The full variable domain, completed using reference TRBV5-1 and TRBJ1-1, is KAGVTQTPRYLIKTRGQQVTLSCSPISGHRSVSWYQQTPGQGLQFLFEYFSETQRNKGNFPGRFSGRQFSNSRSEMNVSTLELGDSALYLCASSLAGNTEAFFGQGTRLTVV.

This clone was recorded a few times. This chain uses TRBV18 with TRBJ1-2; tentative D call: TRBD1 (5 bases). V lost 5 bases to trimming and J lost 4 bases, with 14 bases between them. Per germline, CDR1 KGHSH and CDR2 LQKENI. The CDR3 loop spans 14 amino acids. The CDR3 bases are TGTGCCAGCTCATCCACGGGACTGATCTATGGCTACACCTTC. This encodes CASSSTGLIYGYTF. Together with reference TRBV18 and TRBJ1-2, the CDR3 gives the full variable domain: NAGVMQNPRHLVRRRGQEARLRCSPMKGHSHVYWYRQLPEEGLKFMVYLQKENIIDESGMPKERFSAEFPKEGPSILRIQQVVRGDSAAYFCASSSTGLIYGYTFGSGTRLTVV.

This clone appeared a few times. The chain joins TRBV5-1 to TRBJ2-3; 11 nucleotides align to TRBD2. This CDR3 region has 17 residues. The junction had 10 bases not matched to a gene; V was cut back by 2 bases and J by 5 bases. The germline CDR1 and CDR2 sequences are SGHRS and YFSETQ. The CDR3 DNA reads TGCGCCAGCAGCTTACACCTACTAGCGGGAGAGGGAGATACGCAGTATTTT. Translating gives CASSLHLLAGEGDTQYF.

Comment on this clone: Other DNA sequences in the same sample also yield this CDR3. The chain combines TRBV7-2 with TRBJ1-3; D gene uncertain. Germline CDR1 and CDR2: SGHTA and FQGNSA. V lost 2 bases and J 0 bases, leaving 5 bases between the germline ends. CDR3 length: 14 residues. The CDR3 is CASSLTSSGNTIYF. The CDR3, as DNA: TGTGCCAGCAGCTTAACGAGCTCTGGAAACACCATATATTTT.

In this sample, this clone turned up a few times. The rearrangement joins TRBV9 to TRBJ1-1; D gene uncertain. The CDR3 loop spans 14 amino acids. Trimming cost V 0 bases and J 2 bases, with 8 bases left between them. The V gene's germline CDR1 is SGDLS and CDR2 YYNGEE. CDR3 region: CASSVVPGNTEAFF. The DNA for the CDR3 is TGTGCCAGCAGCGTAGTTCCGGGAAACACTGAAGCTTTCTTT. The whole variable domain, filled in from reference TRBV9 and TRBJ1-1, reads DSGVTQTPKHLITATGQRVTLRCSPRSGDLSVYWYQQSLDQGLQFLIQYYNGEERAKGNILERFSAQQFPDLHSELNLSSLELGDSALYFCASSVVPGNTEAFFGQGTRLTVV.

This clone was counted only a few times. The V call is TRBV18, the J call TRBJ2-7; the D call may be TRBD1 or TRBD2 (6 bases each). This CDR3 comprises 14 residues. V shed 6 bases and J shed 5 bases, with 17 bases lying between them. Germline V gives CDR1 KGHSH, CDR2 LQKENI. CDR3 coding DNA: TGTGCCAGCTCCCTCACGGAGGGGGAGCACGAGCAGTACTTC. Its translation: CASSLTEGEHEQYF.

This sequence joins TRBV29-1 and TRBJ2-5; 10 bases fit TRBD1. Trimming at V came to 5 bases and at J to 5 bases, leaving 8 bases not matched to a gene. Germline lookup yields CDR1 SQVTM and CDR2 ANQGSEA. This CDR3 region has 14 residues. DNA for the CDR3: TGCAGCGTTACACCCGGGACAGGGGAGGAGACCCAGTACTTC. Translated, it gives CSVTPGTGEETQYF.